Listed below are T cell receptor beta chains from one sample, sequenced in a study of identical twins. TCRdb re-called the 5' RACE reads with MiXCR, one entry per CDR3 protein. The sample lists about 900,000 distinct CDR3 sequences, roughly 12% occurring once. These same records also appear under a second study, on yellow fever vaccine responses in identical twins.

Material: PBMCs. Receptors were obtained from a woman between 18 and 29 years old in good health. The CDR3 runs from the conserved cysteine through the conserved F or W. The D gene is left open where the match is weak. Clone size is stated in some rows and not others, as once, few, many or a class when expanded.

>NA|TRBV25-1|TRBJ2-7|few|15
CASSELGPGHYEQYF
TGTGCCAGCAGTGAATTGGGACCGGGGCACTACGAGCAGTACTTC
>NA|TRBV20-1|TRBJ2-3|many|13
CSASDGRTDTQYF
TGCAGTGCTAGTGACGGACGCACAGATACGCAGTATTTT
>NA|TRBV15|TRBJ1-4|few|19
CATSRDPSTGLATNEKLFF
TGTGCCACCAGCAGAGACCCAAGCACAGGGCTTGCAACTAATGAAAAACTGTTTTTT
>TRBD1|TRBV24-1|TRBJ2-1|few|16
CATSGPTGSSYNEQFF
TGTGCCACCAGTGGACCGACAGGGAGCTCCTACAATGAGCAGTTCTTC
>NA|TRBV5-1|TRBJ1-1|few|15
CASSYSNGPYTEAFF
TGCGCCAGCAGCTACTCAAACGGGCCATATACTGAAGCTTTCTTT
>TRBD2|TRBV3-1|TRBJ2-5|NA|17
CASSQGKAGGLRETQYF
TGTGCCAGCAGCCAAGGGAAAGCGGGGGGGCTTCGAGAGACCCAGTACTTC
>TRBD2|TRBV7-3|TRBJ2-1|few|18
CASSLTSPGGRAGDEQFF
TGTGCCAGCAGCTTAACGTCTCCGGGCGGGAGGGCCGGGGATGAGCAGTTCTTC
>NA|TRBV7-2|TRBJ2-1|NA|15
CASRQPGLGVNEQFF
TGTGCCAGCAGGCAGCCGGGACTGGGAGTCAATGAGCAGTTCTTC
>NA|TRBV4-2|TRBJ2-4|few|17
CASSQDSGLLAKNIQYF
TGTGCCAGCAGCCAAGATTCAGGTCTACTAGCCAAAAACATTCAGTACTTC
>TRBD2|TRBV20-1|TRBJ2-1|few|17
CSAREPRAGAYYNEQFF
TGCAGTGCTAGAGAACCCAGAGCGGGAGCGTACTACAATGAGCAGTTCTTC
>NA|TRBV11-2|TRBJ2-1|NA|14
CASSLGLGINEQFF
TGTGCCAGCAGCTTAGGGTTGGGTATCAATGAGCAGTTCTTC
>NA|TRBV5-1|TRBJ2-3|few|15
CASSIDRPSTDTQYF
TGCGCCAGCAGCATCGACAGGCCTAGCACAGATACGCAGTATTTT
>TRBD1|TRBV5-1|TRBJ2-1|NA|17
CASSLNSGTGRFNEQFF
TGCGCCAGCAGCTTGAACTCCGGGACAGGGCGCTTCAATGAGCAGTTCTTC
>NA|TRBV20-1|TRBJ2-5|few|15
CSASRRPIHQETQYF
TGCAGTGCTAGTCGCCGACCCATCCACCAAGAGACCCAGTACTTC
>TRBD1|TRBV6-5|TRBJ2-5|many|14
CASSYSTGEETQYF
TGTGCCAGCAGTTACTCGACAGGGGAAGAGACCCAGTACTTC
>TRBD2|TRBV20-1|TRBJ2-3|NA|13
CSKTSGLIDTQYF
TGCAGTAAGACTAGCGGGTTGATAGATACGCAGTATTTT
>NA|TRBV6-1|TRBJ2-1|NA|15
CASSRGQRLNNEQFF
TGTGCCAGCAGTCGCGGACAGCGACTTAACAATGAGCAGTTCTTC
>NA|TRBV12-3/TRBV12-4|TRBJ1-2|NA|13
CASSLSRVDGYTF
TGTGCCAGCAGTTTGTCACGGGTGGATGGCTACACCTTC
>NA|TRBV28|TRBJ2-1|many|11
CASSFVSEQFF
TGTGCCAGCAGTTTTGTCAGTGAGCAGTTCTTC
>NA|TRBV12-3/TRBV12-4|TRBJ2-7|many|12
CASSPGFYEQYF
TGTGCCAGCAGTCCCGGATTCTACGAGCAGTACTTC
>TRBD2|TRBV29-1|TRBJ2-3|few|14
CSVPPGLAGDTQYF
TGCAGCGTCCCTCCGGGACTAGCGGGAGATACGCAGTATTTT
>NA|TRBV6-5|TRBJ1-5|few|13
CASSYSALGPQHF
TGTGCCAGCAGTTACTCCGCCCTGGGGCCCCAGCATTTT
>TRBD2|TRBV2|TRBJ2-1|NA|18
CASSESLAGVLGLREQFF
TGTGCCAGCAGTGAAAGTCTAGCGGGAGTTTTGGGTCTAAGGGAGCAGTTCTTC
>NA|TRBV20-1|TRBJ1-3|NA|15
CSAVGGTSSGNTIYF
TGCAGTGCGGTTGGGGGGACGAGCTCTGGAAACACCATATATTTT
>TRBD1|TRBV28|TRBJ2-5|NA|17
CASSLHRGQTPPGAQYF
TGTGCCAGCAGTTTACATAGGGGACAGACTCCCCCCGGGGCCCAGTACTTC
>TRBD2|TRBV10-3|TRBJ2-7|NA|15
CAISESASGTYEQYF
TGTGCCATCAGTGAGTCGGCTAGCGGGACCTACGAGCAGTACTTC
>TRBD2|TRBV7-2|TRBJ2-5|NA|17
CASSLVGTRGTQETQYF
TGTGCCAGCAGCTTAGTCGGGACTAGGGGAACGCAAGAGACCCAGTACTTC
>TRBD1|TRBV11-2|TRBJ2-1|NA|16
CASRTTGGAAYNEQFF
TGTGCCAGCAGAACCACAGGGGGCGCGGCCTACAATGAGCAGTTCTTC
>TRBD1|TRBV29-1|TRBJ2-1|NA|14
CSVAGTGEGNEQFF
TGCAGCGTAGCCGGGACAGGGGAAGGCAATGAGCAGTTCTTC
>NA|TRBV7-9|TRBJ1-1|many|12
CASSHITGGAFF
TGTGCCAGCAGCCACATTACGGGAGGAGCTTTCTTT
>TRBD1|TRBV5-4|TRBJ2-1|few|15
CASSPDRGVRNEQFF
TGTGCCAGCAGCCCGGACAGGGGGGTCAGGAATGAGCAGTTCTTC
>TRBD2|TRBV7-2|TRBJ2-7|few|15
CASSRLASDSYEQYF
TGTGCCAGCAGCCGACTAGCCTCTGACTCCTACGAGCAGTACTTC
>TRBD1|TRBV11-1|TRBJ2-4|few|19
CASSLAGTGTLLTKNIQYF
TGTGCCAGCAGCTTAGCGGGGACAGGCACTCTACTAACCAAAAACATTCAGTACTTC
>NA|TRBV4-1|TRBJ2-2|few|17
CASSQGVWQGGTGELFF
TGCGCCAGCAGCCAAGGTGTTTGGCAGGGCGGCACCGGGGAGCTGTTTTTT
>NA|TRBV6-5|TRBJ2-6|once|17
CASSYVRTLSGANVLTF
TGTGCCAGCAGTTACGTCCGGACACTCTCTGGGGCCAACGTCCTGACTTTC
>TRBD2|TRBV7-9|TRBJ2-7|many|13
CASSSSGSGEQYF
TGTGCCAGCAGCTCTAGCGGGAGCGGCGAGCAGTACTTC
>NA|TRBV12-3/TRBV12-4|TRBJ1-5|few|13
CASRDGYNQPQHF
TGTGCCAGCAGGGACGGATACAATCAGCCCCAGCATTTT
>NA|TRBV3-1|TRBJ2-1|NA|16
CASSPQPGSSYNEQFF
TGTGCCAGCAGCCCCCAACCTGGCAGCTCCTACAATGAGCAGTTCTTC
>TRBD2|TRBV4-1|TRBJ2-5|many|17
CASSQTGLAEIQETQYF
TGCGCCAGCAGCCAAACCGGACTAGCGGAGATCCAAGAGACCCAGTACTTC
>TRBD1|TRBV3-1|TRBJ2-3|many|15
CASSQMTGLTDTQYF
TGTGCCAGCAGCCAAATGACAGGGTTAACAGATACGCAGTATTTT
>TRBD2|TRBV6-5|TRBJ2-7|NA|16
CASSYSILAGIDEQYF
TGTGCCAGCAGTTACTCGATACTAGCGGGCATCGACGAGCAGTACTTC
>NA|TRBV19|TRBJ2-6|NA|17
CASSIGRKGSGANVLTF
TGTGCCAGTAGTATAGGCCGGAAGGGCTCTGGGGCCAACGTCCTGACTTTC
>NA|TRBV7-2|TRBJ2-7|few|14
CASSQGLPTYEQYF
TGTGCCAGCAGCCAGGGACTTCCAACCTACGAGCAGTACTTC
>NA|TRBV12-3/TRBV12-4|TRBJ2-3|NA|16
CASSSQLALSTDTQYF
TGTGCCAGCAGTTCCCAGCTAGCTCTAAGCACAGATACGCAGTATTTT
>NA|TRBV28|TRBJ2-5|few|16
CASSLLSSGLVETQYF
TGTGCCAGCAGTTTACTATCCTCGGGATTGGTGGAGACCCAGTACTTC
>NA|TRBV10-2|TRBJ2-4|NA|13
CASSEGIGGYEVF
TGCGCCAGCAGTGAAGGTATCGGGGGATACGAGGTCTTC